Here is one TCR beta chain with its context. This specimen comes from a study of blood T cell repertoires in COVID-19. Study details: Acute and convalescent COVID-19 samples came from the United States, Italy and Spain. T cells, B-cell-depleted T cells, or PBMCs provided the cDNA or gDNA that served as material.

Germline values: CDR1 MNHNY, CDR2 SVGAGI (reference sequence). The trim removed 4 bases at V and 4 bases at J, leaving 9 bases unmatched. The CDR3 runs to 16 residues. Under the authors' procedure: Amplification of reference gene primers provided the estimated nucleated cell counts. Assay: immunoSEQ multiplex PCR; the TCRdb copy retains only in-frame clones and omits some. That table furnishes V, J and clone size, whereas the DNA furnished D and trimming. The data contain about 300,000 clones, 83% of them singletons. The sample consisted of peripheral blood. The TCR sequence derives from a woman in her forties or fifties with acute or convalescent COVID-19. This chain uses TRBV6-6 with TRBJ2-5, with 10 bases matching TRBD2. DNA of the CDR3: TGTGCCAGCAGTTTCCCAGCGGGAGGGATGGGAGAGACCCAGTACTTC. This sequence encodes CASSFPAGGMGETQYF.